This is a list of T cell receptor beta chains from one sample in a study of monozygotic twins with inflammatory bowel disease. TCRdb re-called the 5' RACE reads; every CDR3 protein appears as one record, without DNA. The sample shows 150,000 to 200,000 distinct CDR3 sequences, and 2.8% sits with its ten largest clones. The specimen sequenced was blood. The receptors come from a human donor with ulcerative colitis or Crohn's disease, or a healthy co-twin of an affected twin (not recorded which). Each CDR3 is given with its conserved first and last residue.

J: TRBJ2-2
V: TRBV6-1
CDR3: CASSSGHLNTGELFF

J: TRBJ2-2
V: TRBV6-2/TRBV6-3
CDR3: CASSPTPGLATVSNTGELFF

J: TRBJ1-5
V: TRBV20-1
CDR3: CSARWDSRQPQHF

J: TRBJ2-7
V: TRBV11-2
CDR3: CASSPGGLAEYEQYF

J: TRBJ2-4
V: TRBV29-1
CDR3: CSVAGSNAKNIQYF

J: TRBJ1-4
V: TRBV4-2
CDR3: CASSQAKFNEKLFF

J: TRBJ2-3
V: TRBV4-3
CDR3: CASSQESGFSDTQYF

J: TRBJ2-7
V: TRBV10-3
CDR3: CAISEMGVGYEQYF

J: TRBJ1-5
V: TRBV2
CDR3: CASSGSLFSNQPQHF

J: TRBJ2-5
V: TRBV5-1
CDR3: CASSSGLVQETQYF

J: TRBJ1-1
V: TRBV11-3
CDR3: CASSFGVWAEAFF

J: TRBJ1-2
V: TRBV14
CDR3: CASSPFPGLLQPDYGYTF

J: TRBJ2-5
V: TRBV12-3/TRBV12-4
CDR3: CASSPGTGEETQYF

J: TRBJ1-2
V: TRBV7-2
CDR3: CASSIRQGGGGYTF

J: TRBJ2-1
V: TRBV11-2
CDR3: CASSRTMLAGGYNEQFF

J: TRBJ2-1
V: TRBV5-1
CDR3: CASSVQGATPYNEQFF

J: TRBJ2-3
V: TRBV6-1
CDR3: CASSRTGWGTDTQYF

J: TRBJ1-1
V: TRBV27
CDR3: CASRRGVAGDTEAFF

J: TRBJ1-5
V: TRBV2
CDR3: CASSFRQGRNQPQHF

J: TRBJ2-5
V: TRBV20-1
CDR3: CSASNKREGLETQYF

J: TRBJ1-1
V: TRBV7-2
CDR3: CASSLQGRDTEAFF

J: TRBJ1-1
V: TRBV6-5
CDR3: CASSYNPSNLNTEAFF

J: TRBJ2-1
V: TRBV6-5
CDR3: CASSYGGRPDDEQFF

J: TRBJ2-7
V: TRBV2
CDR3: CASSETSYEQYF

J: TRBJ2-7
V: TRBV5-1
CDR3: CASSSARPPYEQYF

J: TRBJ2-7
V: TRBV29-1
CDR3: CSVPGQGAGYEQYF